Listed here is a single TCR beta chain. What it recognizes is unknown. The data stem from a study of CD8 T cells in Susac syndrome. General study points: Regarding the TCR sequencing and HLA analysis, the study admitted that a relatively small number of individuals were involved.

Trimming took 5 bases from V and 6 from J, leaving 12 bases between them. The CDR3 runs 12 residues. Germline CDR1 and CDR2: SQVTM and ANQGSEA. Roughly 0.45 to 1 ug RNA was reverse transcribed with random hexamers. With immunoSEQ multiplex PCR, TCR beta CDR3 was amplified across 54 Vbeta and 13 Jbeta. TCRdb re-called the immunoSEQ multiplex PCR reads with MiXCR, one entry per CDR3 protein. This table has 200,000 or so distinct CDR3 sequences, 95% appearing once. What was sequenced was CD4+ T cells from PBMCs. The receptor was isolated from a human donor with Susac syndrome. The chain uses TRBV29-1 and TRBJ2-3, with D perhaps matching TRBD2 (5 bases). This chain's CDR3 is CSVLLAADTQYF. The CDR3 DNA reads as TGCAGCGTTCTCCTAGCAGCCGATACGCAGTATTTT.